Sequencing of this TCR beta chain was carried out in a study of shared clonotypes between healthy human individuals. There were only Caucasian adults among the donors, and all lived in Nashville, Tennessee. The CDR3 totals 13 residues. V was clipped by 1 base and J by 7 bases, with 9 bases between them. CDR1 and CDR2 from the germline V gene are LGHNA and YSLEER. Loaded into unsorted PBMC replicate PCRs was 300 ng DNA, some 30,000 T cell genomes. TCRdb's copy holds only in-frame clones and misses some; the assay was immunoSEQ multiplex PCR. The sample has fewer than 650,000 clones, around three quarters seen once; the top ten hold 12%.

This chain joins TRBV4-3 and TRBJ2-3; D gene unclear. The specimen was PBMCs. The TCR originated in a woman in her thirties or forties in good health. Some clones in this sample may be carry-over from other donors' samples. The DNA for the CDR3 is TGCGCCAGCAGCCAAGGACGTTTAAATACGCAGTATTTT. As protein: CASSQGRLNTQYF.